This TCR beta chain was obtained from a study of blood T cell repertoires in COVID-19. Assay used: immunoSEQ multiplex PCR; TCRdb lists only in-frame clones, some missing. The profile shows about 280,000 clones, over 75% of them singletons. The CDR3 runs to 14 residues. Germline V gene sequence: CDR1 MDHEN, CDR2 SYDVKM. Trimming left V 4 bases short and J 1 base short, with 10 bases between. The material sequenced was peripheral blood. The TCR was taken from a human donor in a cohort sampled during active COVID-19. V usage is TRBV28 and J usage is TRBJ1-2; no reliable D call. This CDR3 reads CASSSPGINYGYTF. In DNA form, the CDR3 reads TGTGCCAGCAGTTCCCCGGGTATTAACTATGGCTACACCTTC.